This is a list of T cell receptor beta chains from one sample in a study of regulatory T cells in long-lasting Graves disease. Using its own MiXCR run on the multiplex PCR reads, TCRdb lists one record per CDR3 protein. The sample has 600,000 to 800,000 distinct CDR3 sequences, 25% to 35% seen once. Sample: peripheral blood mononuclear cells (PBMCs), taken when the disease was refractory, from a patient treated with antithyroid drugs. These receptors were obtained from a female donor with Graves disease. Each CDR3 is given with its conserved first and last residue. A D gene is named only where the DNA matches it firmly. Size is omitted from some rows. Given values are once, few, many or a class for expanded clones.

j_gene: TRBJ1-1
v_gene: TRBV19
d_gene: TRBD1
abundance: -
CDR3aa: CASSFGTGRWTEAFF
CDR3nt: TGTGCCAGTAGCTTTGGGACAGGGCGGTGGACTGAAGCTTTCTTT

j_gene: TRBJ1-2
v_gene: TRBV30
d_gene: -
abundance: -
CDR3aa: CAGRRWNPGSGYTF
CDR3nt: TGTGCGGGACGGCGATGGAACCCGGGAAGTGGCTACACCTTC

j_gene: TRBJ2-1
v_gene: TRBV5-1
d_gene: TRBD2
abundance: few
CDR3aa: CASSAGTSGRWYNEQFF
CDR3nt: TGCGCCAGCAGCGCAGGGACTAGCGGGAGGTGGTACAATGAGCAGTTCTTC

j_gene: TRBJ1-1
v_gene: TRBV3-1
d_gene: -
abundance: few
CDR3aa: CASSLRVGIQAFF
CDR3nt: TGTGCCAGCAGCCTCAGAGTAGGGATCCAAGCTTTCTTT

j_gene: TRBJ1-1
v_gene: TRBV5-1
d_gene: TRBD1
abundance: many
CDR3aa: CASSFTGQQNTEAFF
CDR3nt: TGCGCCAGCAGCTTCACGGGACAGCAGAACACTGAAGCTTTCTTT

j_gene: TRBJ1-1
v_gene: TRBV20-1
d_gene: -
abundance: few
CDR3aa: CSARDVTEAFF
CDR3nt: TGCAGTGCTAGAGATGTGACCGAAGCTTTCTTT

j_gene: TRBJ1-1
v_gene: TRBV7-2
d_gene: -
abundance: many
CDR3aa: CASSLGTTEAFF
CDR3nt: TGTGCCAGCAGCTTAGGAACCACTGAAGCTTTCTTT

j_gene: TRBJ2-7
v_gene: TRBV6-1
d_gene: -
abundance: -
CDR3aa: CTSSQANSYEQYF
CDR3nt: TGTACCAGCAGTCAAGCGAACTCCTACGAGCAGTACTTC

j_gene: TRBJ1-2
v_gene: TRBV15
d_gene: -
abundance: -
CDR3aa: CATSPPWAAHGYTF
CDR3nt: TGTGCCACCAGCCCCCCCTGGGCGGCGCATGGCTACACCTTC

j_gene: TRBJ2-5
v_gene: TRBV11-2
d_gene: TRBD2
abundance: many
CDR3aa: CASTRNPSGRAETQYF
CDR3nt: TGTGCCAGCACACGAAACCCTAGCGGGAGGGCCGAGACCCAGTACTTC

j_gene: TRBJ1-4
v_gene: TRBV7-9
d_gene: TRBD1
abundance: -
CDR3aa: CASSHSTGTGFANEKLFF
CDR3nt: TGCGCCAGCAGCCATTCAACCGGGACAGGGTTTGCTAATGAAAAACTGTTTTTT

j_gene: TRBJ1-3
v_gene: TRBV28
d_gene: -
abundance: -
CDR3aa: CASSFLTSSGNTIYF
CDR3nt: TGTGCCAGCAGTTTTCTCACGAGCTCTGGAAACACCATATATTTT

j_gene: TRBJ1-5
v_gene: TRBV4-1
d_gene: -
abundance: -
CDR3aa: CASSQDAGPPRQPQHF
CDR3nt: TGCGCCAGCAGCCAAGATGCAGGGCCTCCCCGGCAGCCCCAGCATTTT

j_gene: TRBJ1-4
v_gene: TRBV18
d_gene: -
abundance: once
CDR3aa: CASSPSGTQNEKLFF
CDR3nt: TGTGCCAGCTCACCATCCGGGACACAGAATGAAAAACTGTTTTTT

j_gene: TRBJ1-2
v_gene: TRBV28
d_gene: -
abundance: many
CDR3aa: CASSLEQGWYGYTF
CDR3nt: TGTGCCAGCAGTTTAGAACAAGGGTGGTATGGCTACACCTTC

j_gene: TRBJ1-4
v_gene: TRBV18
d_gene: -
abundance: few
CDR3aa: CASSHDWTNEKLFF
CDR3nt: TGTGCCAGCTCCCACGACTGGACTAATGAAAAACTGTTTTTT

j_gene: TRBJ1-1
v_gene: TRBV29-1
d_gene: TRBD1
abundance: -
CDR3aa: CSAGQGGSAEAFF
CDR3nt: TGCAGCGCCGGACAGGGGGGGTCGGCTGAAGCTTTCTTT

j_gene: TRBJ2-3
v_gene: TRBV6-2/TRBV6-3
d_gene: -
abundance: -
CDR3aa: CASRRTASGLSSSTDTQYF
CDR3nt: TGTGCCAGCAGAAGGACAGCTAGTGGTCTCTCCTCTAGCACAGATACGCAGTATTTT

j_gene: TRBJ2-7
v_gene: TRBV7-9
d_gene: -
abundance: -
CDR3aa: CATRARGSYEQYF
CDR3nt: TGTGCCACCCGGGCCAGGGGCTCCTACGAGCAGTACTTC

j_gene: TRBJ2-7
v_gene: TRBV5-1
d_gene: -
abundance: -
CDR3aa: CASSWDGDGYEQYF
CDR3nt: TGCGCCAGCAGCTGGGACGGGGACGGGTACGAGCAGTACTTC

j_gene: TRBJ1-4
v_gene: TRBV25-1
d_gene: -
abundance: few
CDR3aa: CASSAVIRFNEKLFF
CDR3nt: TGTGCCAGCAGTGCCGTGATCCGTTTTAATGAAAAACTGTTTTTT

j_gene: TRBJ1-2
v_gene: TRBV7-8
d_gene: -
abundance: -
CDR3aa: CASSERRTATPNYGYTF
CDR3nt: TGTGCCAGCAGCGAGCGTAGGACAGCGACCCCTAACTATGGCTACACCTTC

j_gene: TRBJ2-5
v_gene: TRBV28
d_gene: -
abundance: many
CDR3aa: CASSSSGQETQYF
CDR3nt: TGTGCCAGCAGTTCCTCCGGCCAAGAGACCCAGTACTTC

j_gene: TRBJ1-6
v_gene: TRBV9
d_gene: -
abundance: -
CDR3aa: CASSVARTGTLHF
CDR3nt: TGTGCCAGCAGCGTAGCTCGGACGGGGACCCTCCACTTT

j_gene: TRBJ2-3
v_gene: TRBV20-1
d_gene: -
abundance: -
CDR3aa: CRRGEERGDTQYF
CDR3nt: TGCAGGAGGGGAGAGGAGAGAGGGGATACGCAGTATTTT

j_gene: TRBJ2-1
v_gene: TRBV6-2/TRBV6-3
d_gene: TRBD2
abundance: -
CDR3aa: CASSYKLAGGPEQFF
CDR3nt: TGTGCCAGCAGTTACAAGCTAGCGGGAGGCCCTGAGCAGTTCTTC

j_gene: TRBJ2-7
v_gene: TRBV2
d_gene: TRBD1
abundance: many
CDR3aa: CASEGASGQGYEQYF
CDR3nt: TGTGCCAGCGAAGGAGCCTCGGGACAGGGCTACGAGCAGTACTTC

j_gene: TRBJ1-2
v_gene: TRBV20-1
d_gene: -
abundance: -
CDR3aa: CSAPFTKIYGYTF
CDR3nt: TGCAGTGCCCCATTCACAAAGATCTATGGCTACACCTTC

j_gene: TRBJ1-1
v_gene: TRBV27
d_gene: TRBD1
abundance: -
CDR3aa: CASSVYRGNTEAFF
CDR3nt: TGTGCCAGCAGTGTCTACAGGGGGAACACTGAAGCTTTCTTT

j_gene: TRBJ1-5
v_gene: TRBV15
d_gene: TRBD1
abundance: -
CDR3aa: CATRQDRRNQPQHF
CDR3nt: TGTGCCACCAGGCAGGACAGGCGCAATCAGCCCCAGCATTTT

j_gene: TRBJ2-7
v_gene: TRBV7-9
d_gene: -
abundance: -
CDR3aa: CASSPQGSASYEQYF
CDR3nt: TGTGCCAGCAGCCCCCAGGGTAGCGCCTCCTACGAGCAGTACTTC

j_gene: TRBJ1-2
v_gene: TRBV3-1
d_gene: -
abundance: few
CDR3aa: CASSQDPRYLTF
CDR3nt: TGTGCCAGCAGCCAAGATCCCAGGTACCTCACCTTC

j_gene: TRBJ2-7
v_gene: TRBV6-1
d_gene: TRBD1
abundance: -
CDR3aa: CASSVDRFVYEQYF
CDR3nt: TGTGCCAGCAGTGTGGACAGGTTTGTTTACGAGCAGTACTTC

j_gene: TRBJ2-2
v_gene: TRBV3-1
d_gene: -
abundance: few
CDR3aa: CASSQVPTGAGELFF
CDR3nt: TGTGCCAGCAGCCAAGTTCCAACCGGAGCCGGGGAGCTGTTTTTT

j_gene: TRBJ1-2
v_gene: TRBV12-3/TRBV12-4
d_gene: TRBD1
abundance: -
CDR3aa: CASSPSGQANYGYTF
CDR3nt: TGTGCCAGCAGCCCATCAGGACAGGCTAACTATGGCTACACCTTC

j_gene: TRBJ2-7
v_gene: TRBV20-1
d_gene: -
abundance: many
CDR3aa: CSAIGLNYEQYF
CDR3nt: TGCAGTGCTATCGGGCTTAACTACGAGCAGTACTTC

j_gene: TRBJ1-1
v_gene: TRBV11-2
d_gene: -
abundance: -
CDR3aa: CASSPRTPYDTEAFF
CDR3nt: TGTGCCAGCAGCCCCCGGACACCTTATGACACTGAAGCTTTCTTT

j_gene: TRBJ1-6
v_gene: TRBV28
d_gene: -
abundance: few
CDR3aa: CASSLSRQSSYNSPLHF
CDR3nt: TGTGCCAGCAGTTTATCTCGACAGAGCTCCTATAATTCACCCCTCCACTTT

j_gene: TRBJ1-1
v_gene: TRBV2
d_gene: -
abundance: -
CDR3aa: CASSPDTGITEAFF
CDR3nt: TGTGCCAGCAGTCCAGACACAGGGATCACTGAAGCTTTCTTT

j_gene: TRBJ2-7
v_gene: TRBV5-1
d_gene: -
abundance: few
CDR3aa: CASSTPGPYYEQYF
CDR3nt: TGCGCCAGCAGCACGCCGGGACCCTACTACGAGCAGTACTTC

j_gene: TRBJ1-1
v_gene: TRBV9
d_gene: TRBD1
abundance: -
CDR3aa: CASSVGTGPPMNTEAFF
CDR3nt: TGTGCCAGCAGCGTGGGGACAGGGCCCCCCATGAACACTGAAGCTTTCTTT

j_gene: TRBJ1-1
v_gene: TRBV7-9
d_gene: -
abundance: -
CDR3aa: CASSFGGVSMNTEAFF
CDR3nt: TGTGCCAGCAGCTTCGGGGGAGTGAGCATGAACACTGAAGCTTTCTTT

j_gene: TRBJ2-5
v_gene: TRBV6-1
d_gene: TRBD2
abundance: -
CDR3aa: CASSRGTRQETQYF
CDR3nt: TGTGCCAGCAGTCGAGGGACTAGGCAAGAGACCCAGTACTTC

j_gene: TRBJ1-2
v_gene: TRBV29-1
d_gene: TRBD1
abundance: few
CDR3aa: CSGLTGDFGYTF
CDR3nt: TGCAGCGGCCTGACAGGGGACTTCGGCTACACCTTC

j_gene: TRBJ1-6
v_gene: TRBV25-1
d_gene: -
abundance: few
CDR3aa: CASRGYGENSPLHF
CDR3nt: TGTGCCAGCAGAGGGTATGGGGAGAATTCACCCCTCCACTTT

j_gene: TRBJ2-3
v_gene: TRBV12-3/TRBV12-4
d_gene: -
abundance: -
CDR3aa: CASSRRQQRTDTQYF
CDR3nt: TGTGCCAGCAGTCGACGACAGCAACGCACAGATACGCAGTATTTT

j_gene: TRBJ2-2
v_gene: TRBV28
d_gene: -
abundance: -
CDR3aa: CASSFPDYTGELFF
CDR3nt: TGTGCCAGCAGTTTCCCGGACTACACCGGGGAGCTGTTTTTT

j_gene: TRBJ1-1
v_gene: TRBV5-1
d_gene: -
abundance: -
CDR3aa: CASSLRDPGTEAFF
CDR3nt: TGCGCCAGCAGCTTAAGAGACCCGGGCACTGAAGCTTTCTTT